The clone carrying this T cell receptor (beta chain) was detected a few times. Its antigen is as yet unknown. A single record per CDR3 protein comes from TCRdb applying MiXCR to the reads. The data hold some 320,000 distinct CDR3 sequences, with under 35% observed a single time. This specimen belongs to a study of T cell repertoires in cytomegalovirus infection. Whole-study context: CMV infection plus the matching HLA type was flagged by public TCR beta signatures.

This receptor was taken from a human donor in good health (CMV status not recorded). Some clones in this sample may be carry-over from other donors' samples. Sequences were derived from cultured PBMCs, sampled from culture after CMV antigen stimulation.

CDR3 residues: CASSQDQGLAGGNTGELFF. The CDR3, as DNA: TGCGCCAGCAGCCAAGATCAAGGACTAGCGGGGGGGAACACCGGGGAGCTGTTTTTT. The chain links TRBV4-1 to TRBJ2-2; 14 bases are a match to TRBD2. The CDR3 runs to 19 residues. Germline lookup yields CDR1 MGHRA and CDR2 YSYEKL. The ends lost 0 bases at V and 1 base at J; junction bases unmatched: 4.